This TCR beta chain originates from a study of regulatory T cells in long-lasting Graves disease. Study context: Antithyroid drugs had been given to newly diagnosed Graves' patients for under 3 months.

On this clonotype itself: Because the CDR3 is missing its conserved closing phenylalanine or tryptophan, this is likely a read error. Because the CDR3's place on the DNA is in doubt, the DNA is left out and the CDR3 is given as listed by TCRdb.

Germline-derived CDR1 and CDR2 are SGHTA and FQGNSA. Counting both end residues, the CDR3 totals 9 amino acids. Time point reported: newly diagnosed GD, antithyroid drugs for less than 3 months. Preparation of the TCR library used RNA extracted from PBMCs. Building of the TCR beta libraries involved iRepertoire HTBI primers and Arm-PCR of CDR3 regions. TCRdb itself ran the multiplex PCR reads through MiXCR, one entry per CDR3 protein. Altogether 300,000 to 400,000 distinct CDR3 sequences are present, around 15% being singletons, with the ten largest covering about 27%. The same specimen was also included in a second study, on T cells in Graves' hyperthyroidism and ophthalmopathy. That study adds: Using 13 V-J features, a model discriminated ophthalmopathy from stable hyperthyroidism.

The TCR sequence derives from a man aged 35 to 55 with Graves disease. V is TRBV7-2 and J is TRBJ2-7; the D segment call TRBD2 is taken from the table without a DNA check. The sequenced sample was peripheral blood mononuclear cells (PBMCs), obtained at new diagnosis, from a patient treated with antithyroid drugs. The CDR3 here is CASSSRLAG.